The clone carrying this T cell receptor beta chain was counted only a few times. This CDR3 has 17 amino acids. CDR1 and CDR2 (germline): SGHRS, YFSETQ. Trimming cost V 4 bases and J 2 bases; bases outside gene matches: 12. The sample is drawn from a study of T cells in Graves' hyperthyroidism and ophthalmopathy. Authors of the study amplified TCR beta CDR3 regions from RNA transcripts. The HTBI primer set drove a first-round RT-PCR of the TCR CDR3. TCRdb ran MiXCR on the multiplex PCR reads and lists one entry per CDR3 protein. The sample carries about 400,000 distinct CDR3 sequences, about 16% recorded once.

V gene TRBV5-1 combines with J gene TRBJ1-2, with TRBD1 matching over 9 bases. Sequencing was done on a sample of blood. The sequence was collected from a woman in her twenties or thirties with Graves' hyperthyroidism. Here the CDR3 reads CASSPPGTGMGNYGYTF. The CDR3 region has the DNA TGCGCCAGCAGCCCCCCCGGGACAGGGATGGGAAACTATGGCTACACCTTC.